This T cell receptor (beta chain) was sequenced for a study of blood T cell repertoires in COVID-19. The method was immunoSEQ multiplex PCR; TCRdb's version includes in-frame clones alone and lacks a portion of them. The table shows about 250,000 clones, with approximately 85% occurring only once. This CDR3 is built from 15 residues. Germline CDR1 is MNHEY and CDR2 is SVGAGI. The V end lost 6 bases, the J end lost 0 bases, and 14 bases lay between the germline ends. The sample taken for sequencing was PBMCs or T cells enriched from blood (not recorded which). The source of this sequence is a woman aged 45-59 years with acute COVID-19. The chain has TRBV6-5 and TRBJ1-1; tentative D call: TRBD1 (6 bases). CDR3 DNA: TGTGCCAGCAGGCGTCGACAGGTTCTGAACACTGAAGCTTTCTTT. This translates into CASRRRQVLNTEAFF.